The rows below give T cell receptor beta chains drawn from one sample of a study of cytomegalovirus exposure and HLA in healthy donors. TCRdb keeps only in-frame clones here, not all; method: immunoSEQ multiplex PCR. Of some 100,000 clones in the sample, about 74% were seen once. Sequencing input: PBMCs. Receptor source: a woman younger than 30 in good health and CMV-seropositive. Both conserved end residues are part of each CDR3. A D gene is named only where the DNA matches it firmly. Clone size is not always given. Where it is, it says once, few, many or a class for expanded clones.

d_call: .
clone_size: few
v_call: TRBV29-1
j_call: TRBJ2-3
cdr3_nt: TGCAGCGTTGCCGTCGGGAGCACTAGCACAGATACGCAGTATTTT
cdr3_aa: CSVAVGSTSTDTQYF

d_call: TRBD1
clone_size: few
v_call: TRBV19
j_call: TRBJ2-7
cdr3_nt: TGTGCCAGTAGTATGGGAGAGGACAGGGCCCACGAGCAGTACTTC
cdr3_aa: CASSMGEDRAHEQYF

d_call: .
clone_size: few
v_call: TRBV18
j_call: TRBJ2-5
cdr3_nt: TGTGCCAGCTCACCAGTAAAGAGAGAGACCCAGTACTTC
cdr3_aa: CASSPVKRETQYF

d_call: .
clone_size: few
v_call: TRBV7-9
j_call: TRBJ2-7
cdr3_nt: TGTGCCAGCAGCTTACTACAGGCCAGCGAGCAGTACTTC
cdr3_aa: CASSLLQASEQYF

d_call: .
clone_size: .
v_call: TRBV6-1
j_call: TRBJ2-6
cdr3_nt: TGTGCCAGCAGTGAAGTTGAGATTGCTGGGGCCAACGTCCTGACTTTC
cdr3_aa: CASSEVEIAGANVLTF

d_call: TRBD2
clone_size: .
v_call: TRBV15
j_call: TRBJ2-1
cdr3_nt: TGTGCCACCAGACCTCGGCCGGGACTAGGGACCAATGAGCAGTTCTTC
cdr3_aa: CATRPRPGLGTNEQFF

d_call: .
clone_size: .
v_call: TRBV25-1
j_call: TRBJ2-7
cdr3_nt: TGTGCCAGCAGTGAATATTTTACAGGGTACTACGAGCAGTACTTC
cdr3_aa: CASSEYFTGYYEQYF

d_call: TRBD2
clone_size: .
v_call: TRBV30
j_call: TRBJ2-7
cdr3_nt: TGTGCCTGGGGCCCGGGACTAGCGGACTACGAGCAGTACTTC
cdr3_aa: CAWGPGLADYEQYF

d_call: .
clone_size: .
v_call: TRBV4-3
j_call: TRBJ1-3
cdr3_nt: TGCGCCAGCAGCCAGGACACCGGAAACACCATATATTTT
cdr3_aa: CASSQDTGNTIYF

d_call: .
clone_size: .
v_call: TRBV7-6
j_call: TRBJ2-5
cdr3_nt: TGTGCCAGCAGCTTAGTTGGGGGGATGAGGGAGACCCAGTACTTC
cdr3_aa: CASSLVGGMRETQYF

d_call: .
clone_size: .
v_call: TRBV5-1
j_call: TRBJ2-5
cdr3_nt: TGCGCCAGCAGCCCCGACAGCCAAGAGACCCAGTACTTC
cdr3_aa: CASSPDSQETQYF

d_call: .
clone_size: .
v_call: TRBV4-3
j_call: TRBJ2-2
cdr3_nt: TGCGCCAGCAGCCAAGAAAGGCAGGACACCGGGGAGCTGTTTTTT
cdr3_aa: CASSQERQDTGELFF

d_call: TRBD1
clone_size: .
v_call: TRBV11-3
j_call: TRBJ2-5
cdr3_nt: TGTGCCAGCAGCGTCGGGACAGTCAAGAGGGAGCAAGAGACCCAGTACTTC
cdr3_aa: CASSVGTVKREQETQYF

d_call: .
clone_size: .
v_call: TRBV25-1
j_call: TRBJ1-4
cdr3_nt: TGTGCCAGCAGCACCCCTCCCGGGGGGAGGGATGAAAAACTGTTTTTT
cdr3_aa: CASSTPPGGRDEKLFF

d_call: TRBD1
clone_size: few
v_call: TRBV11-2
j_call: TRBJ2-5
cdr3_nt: TGTGCCAGCAGCTCGGGGACAGGGGGAAATAAGATAGAGACCCAGTACTTC
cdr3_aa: CASSSGTGGNKIETQYF

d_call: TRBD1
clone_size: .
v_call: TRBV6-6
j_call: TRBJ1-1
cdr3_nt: TGTGCCAGCAGTTACCGGGACAGGGTGAACACTGAAGCTTTCTTT
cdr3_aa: CASSYRDRVNTEAFF

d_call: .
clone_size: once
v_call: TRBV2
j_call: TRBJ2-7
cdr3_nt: TGTGCCAGCAGTGAAGTTCCCCCCAGGATCTACGAGCAGTACTTC
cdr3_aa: CASSEVPPRIYEQYF

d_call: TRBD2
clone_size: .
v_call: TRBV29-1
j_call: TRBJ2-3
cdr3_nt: TGCAGCGTTGAAGCTAGCGGGTTGAATGGGGATACGCAGTATTTT
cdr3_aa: CSVEASGLNGDTQYF

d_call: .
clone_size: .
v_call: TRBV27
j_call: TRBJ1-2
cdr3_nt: TGTGCCAGCAGTTTGAACGGGGGTCGCTATGGCTACACCTTC
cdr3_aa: CASSLNGGRYGYTF

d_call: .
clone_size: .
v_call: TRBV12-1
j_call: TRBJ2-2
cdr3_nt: TGTGCCAGCAGCGCCGGACTAAACATCACCGGGGAGCTGTTTTTT
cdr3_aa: CASSAGLNITGELFF

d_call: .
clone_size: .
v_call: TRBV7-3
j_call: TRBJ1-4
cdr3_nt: TGTGCCAGCAGCTCGGACAGTGAGACTAATGAAAAACTGTTTTTT
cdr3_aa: CASSSDSETNEKLFF

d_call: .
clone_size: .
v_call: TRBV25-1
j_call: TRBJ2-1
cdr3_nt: TGTGCCAGCAGTGAAATCTCCGTCTCCTACAATGAGCAGTTCTTC
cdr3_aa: CASSEISVSYNEQFF

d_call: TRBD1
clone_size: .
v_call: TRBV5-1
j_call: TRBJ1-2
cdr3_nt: TGCGCCAGCAGCCGAAAGCCGGGACAGGCAAGCTATGGCTACACCTTC
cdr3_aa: CASSRKPGQASYGYTF

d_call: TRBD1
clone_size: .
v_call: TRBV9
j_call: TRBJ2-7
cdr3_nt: TGTGCCAGCAGCGTAGCTAGACAGGGGATGGGGGAGCAGTACTTC
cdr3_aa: CASSVARQGMGEQYF

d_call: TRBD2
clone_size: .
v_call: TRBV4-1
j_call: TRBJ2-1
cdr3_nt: TGCGCCAGCAGCCAACCGGGACTAGCGGGAGATAACAATGAGCAGTTCTTC
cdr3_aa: CASSQPGLAGDNNEQFF

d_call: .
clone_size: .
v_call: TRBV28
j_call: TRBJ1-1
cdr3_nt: TGTGCCAGCCCGCGGGATTCGAGCACTGAAGCTTTCTTT
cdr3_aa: CASPRDSSTEAFF

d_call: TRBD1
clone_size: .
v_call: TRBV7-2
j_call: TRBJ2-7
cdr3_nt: TGTGCCAGCAGCTTAGGGGGGACAGGGGCCTACGAGCAGTACTTC
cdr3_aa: CASSLGGTGAYEQYF

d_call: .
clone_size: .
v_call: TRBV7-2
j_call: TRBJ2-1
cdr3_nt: TGTGCCAGCAGCGTCCGTCGGACGGGAGACAATGAGCAGTTCTTC
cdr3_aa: CASSVRRTGDNEQFF

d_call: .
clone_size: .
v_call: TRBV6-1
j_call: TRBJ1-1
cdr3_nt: TGTGCCAGCAGTGGAGAATATAACTTTGAAGCTTTCTTT
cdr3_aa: CASSGEYNFEAFF

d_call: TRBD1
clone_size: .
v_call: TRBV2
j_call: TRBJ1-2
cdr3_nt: TGTGCCAGCAGAGTAGGGACAGGGGGCGATTATGGCTACACCTTC
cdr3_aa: CASRVGTGGDYGYTF

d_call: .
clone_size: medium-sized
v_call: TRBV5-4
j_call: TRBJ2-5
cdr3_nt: TGTGCCAGCAGCTGGGACTCTAAGACCCAGTACTTC
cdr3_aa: CASSWDSKTQYF

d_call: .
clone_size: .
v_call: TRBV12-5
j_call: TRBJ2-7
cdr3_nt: TGTGCTAGTGGTTTGGTAGAAGGCGGAGAGTTCTACGAGCAGTACTTC
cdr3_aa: CASGLVEGGEFYEQYF

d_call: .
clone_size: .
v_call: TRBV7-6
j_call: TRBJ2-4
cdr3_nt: TGTGCCAGCAGCGCTACTACCATGGCCAAAAACATTCAGTACTTC
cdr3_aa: CASSATTMAKNIQYF

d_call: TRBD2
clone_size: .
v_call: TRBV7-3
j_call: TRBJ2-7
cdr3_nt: TGTGCCAGCAGCTTAGGGGGGAGGGCCCTGGACGAGCAGTACTTC
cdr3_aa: CASSLGGRALDEQYF

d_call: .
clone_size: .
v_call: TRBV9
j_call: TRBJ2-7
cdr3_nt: TGTGCCAGCAGCGTTTCGGTCGCCTACGAGCAGTACTTC
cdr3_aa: CASSVSVAYEQYF

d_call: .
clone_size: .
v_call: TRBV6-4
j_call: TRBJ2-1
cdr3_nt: TGTGCCAGCAGTGGCGACTACAATGAGCAGTTCTTC
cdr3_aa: CASSGDYNEQFF

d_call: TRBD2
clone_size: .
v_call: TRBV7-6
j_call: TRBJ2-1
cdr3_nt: TGTGCCAGCAGCTTTCGGCTAGCGGGAGGGCTTGAGCAGTTCTTC
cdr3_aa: CASSFRLAGGLEQFF

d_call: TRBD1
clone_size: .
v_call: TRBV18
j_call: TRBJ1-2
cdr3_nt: TGTGCCAGCTCACTCGGACAGGCCAGGGGATATGGCTACACCTTC
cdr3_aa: CASSLGQARGYGYTF

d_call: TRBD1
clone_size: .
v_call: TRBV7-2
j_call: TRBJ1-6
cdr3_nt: TGTGCCAGCAGCACGGGGGACAGGGATAATTCACCCCTCCACTTT
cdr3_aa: CASSTGDRDNSPLHF

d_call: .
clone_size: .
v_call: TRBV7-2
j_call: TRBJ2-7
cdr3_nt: TGTGCCAGCAGCCTACAGCTCTACGAGCAGTACTTC
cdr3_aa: CASSLQLYEQYF